Listed here are 6 T cell receptor beta chains from one sample, sequenced in a study of early T cells in non-severe SARS-CoV-2 infection. TCRdb analysed the 5' RACE reads with MiXCR anew, one entry per CDR3 protein. The profile shows roughly 100,000 distinct CDR3 sequences, about an eighth of them singletons. Sequencing used whole blood. The receptors originated from an adult who was a healthcare worker with PCR-confirmed SARS-CoV-2 infection or an uninfected control (not recorded which).

This chain joins TRBV20-1 and TRBJ2-1, with 7 bases lining up with TRBD2. There are 14 residues in the CDR3. Germline assignment: CDR1 DFQATT and CDR2 SNEGSKA (reference sequence). V dropped 2 bases and J dropped 8; count of bases not matched to a gene: 9. The chain's CDR3 is CSARFVAGDHEQFF. CDR3 nucleotides: TGCAGTGCTAGATTCGTGGCGGGAGATCATGAGCAGTTCTTC.

This clonotype was detected many times. The chain uses TRBV20-1 and TRBJ2-5, with 7 nucleotides matching TRBD2. J was trimmed by 2 bases and V by 4 bases; bases with no gene match: 16. The CDR3 runs 17 residues. CDR1 DFQATT and CDR2 SNEGSKA come from the germline V gene (reference sequence). The CDR3 nucleotides read TGCAGTGCTACCCCCCCCAGGCTAGCGGCCGGGCAAGAGACCCAGTACTTC. Its protein is CSATPPRLAAGQETQYF.

The chain joins TRBV7-2 to TRBJ2-1; D may be TRBD1 (5 bases). V lost 1 base to trimming and J lost 2 bases, with 9 bases between them. CDR3 size: 15 residues. Germline V gene data show CDR1 as SGHTA and CDR2 as FQGNSA. The CDR3 DNA reads TGTGCCAGCAGCTTAGGTAGGGGCCCCTACAATGAGCAGTTCTTC. Amino acids: CASSLGRGPYNEQFF.

Regarding this clonotype: A read error may produce the germline difference seen at one junction end. J is TRBJ2-2 and V is TRBV29-1, with TRBD2 as a possible D gene (6 bases). This CDR3 is built from 13 residues. The germline V gene has CDR1 SQVTM and CDR2 ANQGSEA. The CDR3 sequence is CSAGGPNTGVLFF. Written as DNA, the CDR3 is TGCAGCGCCGGGGGACCGAACACCGGGGTGCTGTTTTTT.

The CDR3 coding sequence is TGCAGTGCTAGAGCACTAGCGGATAGCACAGATACGCAGTATTTT. It yields the protein CSARALADSTDTQYF. The chain is built from TRBV20-1 and TRBJ2-3, with TRBD2 identical over 8 bases. CDR3 size: 15 residues. V was pared by 1 base and J by 0 bases, with 3 bases of the junction left unmatched. Germline loops: CDR1 DFQATT, CDR2 SNEGSKA (reference sequence).

The gene calls are TRBV29-1 and TRBJ1-1; D ambiguous. The CDR3 extends over 12 amino acids. Germline values: CDR1 SQVTM, CDR2 ANQGSEA. V lost 4 bases and J 1 base, leaving 7 bases between the germline ends. The CDR3 bases are TGCAGCGTTGCACAGAAGAACACTGAAGCTTTCTTT. Protein sequence: CSVAQKNTEAFF.